The 13 T cell receptor beta chains presented below share a single source sample, sequenced in a study of T cells in Graves' hyperthyroidism and ophthalmopathy. RNA transcripts were the template for amplifying TCR beta CDR3 regions. In the first-round RT-PCR of the TCR CDR3, the HTBI primer set was used. TCRdb independently ran MiXCR on the multiplex PCR reads; one entry per CDR3 protein. The sample records about 700,000 distinct CDR3 sequences, less than 45% being singletons. Sequenced sample: peripheral blood or thyroid tissue (not recorded which). These receptors originate from an adult man with Graves' disease, either hyperthyroidism or ophthalmopathy (not recorded which).

The rearrangement uses TRBV6-5 and TRBJ1-4, with TRBD1 as a possible D gene (5 bases). Trimming cost V 1 base and J 1 base, with 7 bases left between them. The CDR3 is 15 amino acids. Germline-derived CDR1 and CDR2 are MNHEY and SVGAGI. This CDR3 is CASSYFQGTNEKLFF. The CDR3, as DNA: TGTGCCAGCAGTTACTTTCAGGGAACTAATGAAAAACTGTTTTTT.

This clonotype was detected a few times. This chain uses TRBV6-5 with TRBJ2-7, with D perhaps TRBD2 (6 bases). The CDR3 extends over 16 amino acids. V lost 0 bases, J lost 2 bases, and 14 bases lay in between. Per the germline V gene, CDR1 is MNHEY and CDR2 is SVGAGI. This CDR3 is CASSYSGGALTYEQYF. CDR3 in DNA: TGTGCCAGCAGTTACTCAGGAGGGGCGTTAACCTACGAGCAGTACTTC.

In this sample, this clonotype turned up many times. This chain links TRBV7-9 with TRBJ1-6, with 8 bases aligning to TRBD1. Germline V lookup: CDR1 SEHNR, CDR2 FQNEAQ (reference sequence). Unmatched junction bases numbered 5, after V lost 5 bases and J lost 5 bases. The CDR3 totals 15 residues. In DNA form, the CDR3 reads TGTGCCAGCAGCGACGGACAGGGTGATAATTCACCCCTCCACTTT. Translated: CASSDGQGDNSPLHF.

The chain links TRBV7-8 to TRBJ1-5; D might be TRBD1 (6 bases). The CDR3 is 17 amino acids. Deletions cut 1 base from V and 0 bases from J, with 13 bases between. The V gene's germline CDR1 is SGHVS and CDR2 FQNEAQ. Written as DNA, the CDR3 is TGTGCCAGCAGCTTAGAGCCGGGACACCCTAGCAATCAGCCCCAGCATTTT. Its translation: CASSLEPGHPSNQPQHF.

This clonotype was seen only once. The V call is TRBV4-1, the J call TRBJ1-3, with D perhaps matching TRBD1 (5 bases). Germline CDR1 is MGHRA and CDR2 is YSYEKL. V was shortened by 0 bases and J by 3 bases, with 9 bases between the two germline ends. The CDR3 has 15 amino acids. CDR3 DNA: TGCGCCAGCAGCCAAGACTGGGGCGTTGGAAACACCATATATTTT. Protein: CASSQDWGVGNTIYF.

For this clonotype: This sequence may be a read error, since a much larger clone differs from it by one base. The CDR3 DNA reads as TGTGCCAGCAGAAATCGGGCTAGCGGGAGCCAAGAGACCCAGTACTTC. Its protein product is CASRNRASGSQETQYF. The chain links TRBV2 to TRBJ2-5; TRBD2 agrees at 10 bases. The CDR3 contains 16 residues. The V segment lost 6 bases and the J segment 1 base; nucleotides outside the gene matches: 8. The V gene's germline CDR1 is SNHLY and CDR2 FYNNEI.

V usage is TRBV6-1 and J usage is TRBJ1-4; TRBD1 might be the D (6 bases). This CDR3 has 17 amino acids. Trimming left V 5 bases short and J 3 bases short, with 19 bases between. Germline assignment: CDR1 MNHNS and CDR2 SASEGT. The CDR3 here is CASSPAWGGGANEKLFF. The CDR3 bases are TGTGCCAGCAGTCCGGCCTGGGGGGGCGGTGCTAATGAAAAACTGTTTTTT.

This clonotype was picked up a small number of times. J is TRBJ1-1 and V is TRBV12-3 or TRBV12-4; no clear D gene. V was trimmed by 3 bases and J by 8 bases, leaving 13 bases between them. The CDR3 has 13 residues. CDR3 residues: CASSLAGAKEAFF. CDR3 nucleotides: TGTGCCAGCAGTTTGGCAGGAGCCAAGGAAGCTTTCTTT.

This clonotype was counted many times. The chain recombines TRBV7-2 with TRBJ2-7; 7 nucleotides line up with TRBD2. V gave up 5 bases and J gave up 4 bases; unmatched junction bases: 8. Germline CDR1 is SGHTA and CDR2 is FQGNSA. The CDR3 has 14 amino acids. CDR3 sequence reads: CASSPSRGGYEQYF. DNA of the CDR3: TGTGCCAGCAGCCCCAGCCGCGGGGGATACGAGCAGTACTTC.

This clonotype was picked up a small number of times. Its ends do not fully match the called genes, so a read error is possible. The chain has TRBV7-2 and TRBJ1-6, with 8 bases aligning to TRBD1. Germline V gene data show CDR1 as SGHTA and CDR2 as FQGNSA. The CDR3 runs to 15 residues. Written as DNA, the CDR3 is TGCGCCAGCAGTGTCCCGACAGGGGACAATTCACCCCTCCACTTT. Translated, it gives CASSVPTGDNSPLHF. Together with reference TRBV7-2 and TRBJ1-6, the CDR3 gives the full variable domain: GAGVSQSPSNKVTEKGKDVELRCDPISGHTALYWYRQSLGQGLEFLIYFQGNSAPDKSGLPSDRFSAERTGGSVSTLTIQRTQQEDSAVYLCASSVPTGDNSPLHFGNGTRLTVT.

J is TRBJ2-5 and V is TRBV29-1; 13 bases align to TRBD2. The CDR3 consists of 13 residues. Germline lookup yields CDR1 SQVTM and CDR2 ANQGSEA. V lost 8 bases, J lost 4 bases, and 4 bases stayed unmatched. The CDR3 bases are TGCAGCTTGGGACTAGCGGGGATAGAGACCCAGTACTTC. Translated: CSLGLAGIETQYF. The entire variable domain, with the rest obtained from reference TRBV29-1 and TRBJ2-5, is as follows: SAVISQKPSRDICQRGTSLTIQCQVDSQVTMMFWYRQQPGQSLTLIATANQGSEATYESGFVIDKFPISRPNLTFSTLTVSNMSPEDSSIYLCSLGLAGIETQYFGPGTRLLVL.

The chain has TRBV2 and TRBJ1-2; D remains ambiguous. Trimming shortened V by 2 bases and J by 4 bases, and 11 bases separated the two germline ends. The CDR3 is 14 residues long. Looked up from germline, CDR1 is SNHLY and CDR2 is FYNNEI. CDR3: CASSERGNIYGYTF. The DNA for the CDR3 is TGTGCCAGCAGTGAACGAGGAAACATCTATGGCTACACCTTC.

This clonotype was counted between two and nine times. At one end the junction does not follow the germline gene, possibly because of a read error. The chain couples TRBV5-1 to TRBJ2-7; maybe TRBD2 (5 bases). Germline V gene lookup returns CDR1 SGHRS and CDR2 YFSETQ. CDR3 length: 14 amino acids. The CDR3 here is CASSERGRGYEQYF. CDR3 sequence (DNA): TGTGCCAGCAGTGAACGAGGGCGCGGGTACGAGCAGTACTTC.